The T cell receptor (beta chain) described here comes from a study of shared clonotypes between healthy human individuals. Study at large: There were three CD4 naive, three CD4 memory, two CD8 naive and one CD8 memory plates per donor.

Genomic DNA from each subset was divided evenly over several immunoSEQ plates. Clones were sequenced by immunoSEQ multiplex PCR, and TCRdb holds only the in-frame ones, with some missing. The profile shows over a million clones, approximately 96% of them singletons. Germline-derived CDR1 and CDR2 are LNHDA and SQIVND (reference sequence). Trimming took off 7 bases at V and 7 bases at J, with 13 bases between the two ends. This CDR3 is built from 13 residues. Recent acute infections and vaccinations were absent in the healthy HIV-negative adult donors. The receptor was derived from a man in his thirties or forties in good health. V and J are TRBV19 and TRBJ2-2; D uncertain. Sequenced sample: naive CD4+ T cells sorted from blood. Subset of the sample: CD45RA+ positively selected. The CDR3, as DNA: TGTGCCAGTACACCCACACCGCTCGGGGAGCTGTTTTTT. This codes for CASTPTPLGELFF.